This T cell receptor beta chain originates from a study of identical twins. The study's findings and limits: Analyses of zero insertions could be partly confounded by invariant MAIT and iNKT cells. With monozygotic twins, out-of-frame TCR alpha sharing exceeded what models estimated. Beta clonotypes that were abundant in cord blood contained fewer insertions, a pattern absent from memory repertoires.

For this clonotype: Its antigen is unidentified.

The CDR3 has 13 amino acids. Germline V lookup: CDR1 DFQATT, CDR2 SNEGSKA (reference sequence). Trimming shortened V by 6 bases and J by 2 bases, and 14 bases separated the two germline ends. TCRdb independently ran MiXCR on the 5' RACE reads; one entry per CDR3 protein. This table has 1.5 million to 2 million distinct CDR3 sequences, 32% appearing once. The TCR sequence derives from a newborn girl in good health. Sequencing used cord blood. The chain couples TRBV20-1 to TRBJ2-7; unclear D gene. CDR3 protein: CSAHGGRTYEQYF. CDR3 coding DNA: TGCAGTGCCCACGGTGGCAGAACCTACGAGCAGTACTTC.